The clone carrying this T cell receptor (beta chain) occurred a few times. Amplified TCR beta CDR3 regions came from RNA transcripts. The study used the HTBI primer set for a first-round RT-PCR of the TCR CDR3. A single record per CDR3 protein comes from TCRdb applying MiXCR to the multiplex PCR reads. The repertoire consists of 550,000 to 600,000 distinct CDR3 sequences, with around 15% occurring once and the leading ten covering around 18%. These data belong to a study of T cells in Graves' hyperthyroidism and ophthalmopathy. The TCR sequence derives from a woman under 30 with Graves' hyperthyroidism. Material: blood.

CDR3 nucleotide sequence: TGTGCCATCAGTGAGTCGGGGAGCGGGGGGGCCTTTGGGGCCAACGTCCTGACTTTC. It encodes CAISESGSGGAFGANVLTF. J is TRBJ2-6 and V is TRBV10-3; 10 bases map to TRBD2. Trimming cost V 0 bases and J 3 bases; bases outside gene matches: 8. The CDR3 covers 19 residues. Germline values: CDR1 ENHRY, CDR2 SYGVKD.